Listed here are 11 T cell receptor beta chains from one sample, sequenced in a study of a mutant IDH1 vaccine in newly diagnosed glioma. Data came from immunoSEQ multiplex PCR; TCRdb stores just in-frame clones and leaves some out. The table has about 88,000 clones, over 75% seen once. Time point noted: baseline, week 1 (first vaccination visit). The sample's treatment: pre-vaccination baseline after standard-of-care therapy. The sample was PBMCs, taken from a glioma patient treated with radiotherapy, temozolomide or both. The receptors derive from a man aged 35 to 55 with glioma. Some clones in this sample may be carry-over from other donors' samples.

The rearrangement uses TRBV4-1 and TRBJ2-7; 11 positions agree with TRBD1. The CDR3 is made up of 18 amino acids. Germline V CDR1 and CDR2: MGHRA, YSYEKL. J gave up 3 bases and V 0 bases, and 10 bases lay outside the gene matches. The CDR3 loop is CASSQDGTGTGGFYEQYF. The CDR3 DNA reads TGCGCCAGCAGCCAAGACGGTACCGGGACAGGGGGTTTCTACGAGCAGTACTTC.

V gene TRBV6-5 combines with J gene TRBJ1-3; D uncertain. This CDR3 region has 12 residues. Germline values: CDR1 MNHEY, CDR2 SVGAGI. Trimming pared 4 bases from V and 14 bases from J, leaving 15 bases between. The CDR3 spells CASSSRRSPLYF. The CDR3 region has the DNA TGTGCCAGCAGTTCCCGAAGATCCCCCCTATATTTT.

J is TRBJ1-4 and V is TRBV5-6; 7 bases fit TRBD1. Germline V gives CDR1 SGHDT, CDR2 YYEEEE. Losses at the gene ends were 3 bases for V and 8 bases for J; bases not matched to a gene: 4. This CDR3 comprises 13 residues. CDR3 residues: CASSWAGGEKLFF. In DNA form, the CDR3 reads TGTGCCAGCAGCTGGGCAGGGGGGGAAAAACTGTTTTTT. The full variable domain, completed using reference TRBV5-6 and TRBJ1-4, is DAGVTQSPTHLIKTRGQQVTLRCSPKSGHDTVSWYQQALGQGPQFIFQYYEEEERQRGNFPDRFSGHQFPNYSSELNVNALLLGDSALYLCASSWAGGEKLFFGSGTQLSVL.

This sequence joins TRBV5-1 and TRBJ2-2; 7 bases are shared with TRBD1. The germline CDR1 and CDR2 sequences are SGHRS and YFSETQ. V was pared by 2 bases and J by 2 bases, with 3 bases of the junction left unmatched. CDR3 length: 15 residues. The CDR3, as DNA: TGCGCCAGCAGCTTTCGACAGGGAAACACCGGGGAGCTGTTTTTT. It encodes CASSFRQGNTGELFF.

The chain combines TRBV7-8 with TRBJ2-7; either TRBD1 or TRBD2 may supply D (6 bases each). Trimming removed 0 bases at V and 4 bases at J, with 16 bases between. CDR3 length: 16 amino acids. Germline V gene sequence: CDR1 SGHVS, CDR2 FQNEAQ. CDR3 protein: CASSLAVGGSGYEQYF. CDR3 bases: TGTGCCAGCAGCTTAGCGGTGGGGGGCTCGGGTTACGAGCAGTACTTC.

V and J are TRBV6-6 and TRBJ1-1, with D unclear. The CDR3 runs to 15 residues. Trimming removed 1 base from V and 1 base from J, with 10 bases in between. CDR1 and CDR2 (germline): MNHNY, SVGAGI (reference sequence). CDR3 sequence reads: CASSYWIQPNTEAFF. CDR3 bases: TGTGCCAGCAGTTACTGGATCCAGCCGAACACTGAAGCTTTCTTT.

This rearrangement joins TRBV4-2 to TRBJ1-1; D gene unclear. Trimming took 1 base from V and 3 from J, leaving 12 bases between them. The CDR3 extends over 15 amino acids. Germline loops: CDR1 LGHNA, CDR2 YNFKEQ. For the CDR3, the DNA is TGTGCCAGCAGCCAAGCTCATGACCAGGACACTGAAGCTTTCTTT. Translated: CASSQAHDQDTEAFF.

V and J are TRBV19 and TRBJ2-2; tentatively, D is TRBD2 (7 bases). The CDR3 covers 16 residues. Germline V gene data show CDR1 as LNHDA and CDR2 as SQIVND (reference sequence). V shed 8 bases and J shed 1 base, with 17 bases lying between them. CDR3 DNA: TGTGCCAGTGGGAGGGACATTAGGCGGAACACCGGGGAGCTGTTTTTT. Translated: CASGRDIRRNTGELFF.

This clone was observed once. This rearrangement joins TRBV18 to TRBJ1-5; TRBD1 aligns across 7 bases. Trimming removed 0 bases from V and 9 bases from J; junction bases left unmatched: 14. This CDR3 spans 17 amino acids. Germline values: CDR1 KGHSH, CDR2 LQKENI. CDR3 DNA: TGTGCCAGCTCACCACCGGGACGTGAGGGGGCAAATTGGCCCCAGCATTTT. It encodes CASSPPGREGANWPQHF.

The genes are TRBV25-1 and TRBJ2-4; TRBD2 is a possible D gene (5 bases). Germline CDR1 reads MGHDK; CDR2 reads SYGVNS. This CDR3 region has 13 residues. Trimming cost V 8 bases and J 5 bases, with 13 bases left between them. The CDR3 sequence: CASEGGNQNIQYF. The CDR3 nucleotides are TGTGCCAGCGAAGGAGGCAACCAAAACATTCAGTACTTC.

The chain has TRBV5-4 and TRBJ1-2, with D possibly matching TRBD1 (5 bases). The CDR3 length is 13 residues. V was pared by 0 bases and J by 13 bases, with 16 bases between. In germline, CDR1 is SGHNT, CDR2 YYREEE (reference sequence). CDR3 in amino acids: CASSLGADFGGTF. CDR3 DNA: TGTGCCAGCAGCTTGGGCGCGGACTTTGGGGGCACCTTC.